This T cell receptor beta chain stems from a study of blood T cell repertoires in COVID-19. The germline V gene has CDR1 KGHSH and CDR2 LQKENI. The CDR3 length is 15 residues. Trimming cost V 2 bases and J 1 base; bases outside gene matches: 2. The assay was immunoSEQ multiplex PCR, and TCRdb's table has in-frame clones only and misses some. In the table there are about 280,000 clones, 88% of which are singletons. The specimen was PBMCs or T cells enriched from blood (not recorded which). The sequence came from a woman aged 60 to 75 in a cohort exposed to, infected with or recovered from COVID-19 (not recorded which). The chain recombines TRBV18 with TRBJ1-5, with 7 bases aligning to TRBD1. This CDR3 reads CASSPGTESNQPQHF. In DNA form, the CDR3 reads TGTGCCAGCTCACCAGGGACAGAGAGCAATCAGCCCCAGCATTTT.